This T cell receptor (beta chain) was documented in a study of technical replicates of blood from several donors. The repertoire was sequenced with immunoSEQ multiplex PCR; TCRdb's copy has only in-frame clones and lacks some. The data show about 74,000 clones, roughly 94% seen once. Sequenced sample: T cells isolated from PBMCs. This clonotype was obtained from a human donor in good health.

As DNA, the CDR3 is TGTGCCAGCAGTTTGGCGACCGGGAGCCATAGCAATCAGCCCCAGCATTTT. This gives the protein CASSLATGSHSNQPQHF. The chain couples TRBV28 to TRBJ1-5, with D unclear. This CDR3 contains 17 residues. The germline CDR1 and CDR2 sequences are MDHEN and SYDVKM. V lost 3 bases and J lost 0, with 15 bases in between.